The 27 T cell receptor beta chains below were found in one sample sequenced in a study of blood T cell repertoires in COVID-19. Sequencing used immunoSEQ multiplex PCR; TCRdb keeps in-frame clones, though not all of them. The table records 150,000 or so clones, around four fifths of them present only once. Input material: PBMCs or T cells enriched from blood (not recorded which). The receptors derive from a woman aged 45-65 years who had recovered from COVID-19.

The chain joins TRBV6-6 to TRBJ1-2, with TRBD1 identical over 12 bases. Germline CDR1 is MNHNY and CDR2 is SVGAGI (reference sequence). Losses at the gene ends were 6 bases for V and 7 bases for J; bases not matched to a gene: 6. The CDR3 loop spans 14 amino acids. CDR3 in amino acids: CASSWGTGGGGYTF. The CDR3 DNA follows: TGTGCCAGCAGCTGGGGGACAGGGGGCGGTGGCTACACCTTC.

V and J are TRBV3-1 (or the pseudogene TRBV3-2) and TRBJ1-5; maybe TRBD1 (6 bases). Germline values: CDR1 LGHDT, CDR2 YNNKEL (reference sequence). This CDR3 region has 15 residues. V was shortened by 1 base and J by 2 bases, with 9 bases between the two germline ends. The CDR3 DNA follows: TGTGCCAGCAGCCAAGGGGGGGGCCGCAATCAGCCCCAGCATTTT. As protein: CASSQGGGRNQPQHF.

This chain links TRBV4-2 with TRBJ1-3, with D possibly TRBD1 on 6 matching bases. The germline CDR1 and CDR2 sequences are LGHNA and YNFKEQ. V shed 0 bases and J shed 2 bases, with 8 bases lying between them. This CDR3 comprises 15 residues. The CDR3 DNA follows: TGTGCCAGCAGCCAAGACACAGGGACTGGAAACACCATATATTTT. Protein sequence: CASSQDTGTGNTIYF.

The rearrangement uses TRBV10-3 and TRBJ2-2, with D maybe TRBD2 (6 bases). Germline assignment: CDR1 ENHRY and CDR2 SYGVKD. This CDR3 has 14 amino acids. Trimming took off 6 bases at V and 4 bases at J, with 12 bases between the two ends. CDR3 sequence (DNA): TGTGCCATCAGCCAGGACGGGGGCACCGGGGAGCTGTTTTTT. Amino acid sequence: CAISQDGGTGELFF.

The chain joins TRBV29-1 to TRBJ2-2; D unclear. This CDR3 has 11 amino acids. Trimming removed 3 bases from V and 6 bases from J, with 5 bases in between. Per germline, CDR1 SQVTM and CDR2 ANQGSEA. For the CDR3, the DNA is TGCAGCGTTGATTCCGCCGGGGAGCTGTTTTTT. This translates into CSVDSAGELFF.

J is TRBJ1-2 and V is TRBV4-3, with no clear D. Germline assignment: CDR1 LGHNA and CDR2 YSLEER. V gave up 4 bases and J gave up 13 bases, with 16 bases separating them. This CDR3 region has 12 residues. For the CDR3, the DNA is TGCGCCAGCAGCCTCACCCCGGGGTCGATCACCTTC. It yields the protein CASSLTPGSITF.

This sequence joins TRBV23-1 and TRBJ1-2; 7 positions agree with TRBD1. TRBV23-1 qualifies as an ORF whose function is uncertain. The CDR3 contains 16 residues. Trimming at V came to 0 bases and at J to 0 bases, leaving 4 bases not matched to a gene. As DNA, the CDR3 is TGCGCCAGCAGTCAATCAGGGACAGCAGCTAACTATGGCTACACCTTC. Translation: CASSQSGTAANYGYTF.

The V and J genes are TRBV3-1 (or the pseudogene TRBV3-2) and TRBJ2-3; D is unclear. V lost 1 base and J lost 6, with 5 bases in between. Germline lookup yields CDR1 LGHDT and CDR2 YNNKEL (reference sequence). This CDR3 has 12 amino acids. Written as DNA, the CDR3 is TGTGCCAGCAGCCAAGGTCGTGATACGCAGTATTTT. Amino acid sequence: CASSQGRDTQYF.

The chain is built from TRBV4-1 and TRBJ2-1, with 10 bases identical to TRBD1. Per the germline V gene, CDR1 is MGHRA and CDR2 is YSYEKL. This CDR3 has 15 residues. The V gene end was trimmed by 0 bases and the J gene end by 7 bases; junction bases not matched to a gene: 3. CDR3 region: CASSQETGGRNEQFF. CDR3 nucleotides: TGCGCCAGCAGCCAAGAGACAGGGGGCCGGAATGAGCAGTTCTTC.

CDR3 region: CAISESSGGPGDTQYF. CDR3 sequence (DNA): TGTGCCATCAGTGAGTCATCCGGGGGGCCAGGAGATACGCAGTATTTT. The V gene is TRBV10-3, the J gene TRBJ2-3; tentative D call: TRBD2 (7 bases). Germline CDR1 is ENHRY and CDR2 is SYGVKD. The V end lost 0 bases, the J end lost 5 bases, and 15 bases lay between the germline ends. This CDR3 comprises 16 residues.

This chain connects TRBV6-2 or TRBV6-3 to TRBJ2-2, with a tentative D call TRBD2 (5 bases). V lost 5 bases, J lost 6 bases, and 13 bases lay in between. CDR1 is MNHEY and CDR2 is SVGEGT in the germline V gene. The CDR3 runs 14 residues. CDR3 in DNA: TGTGCCAGCAGTGCCCTCCGGGGTGCCGGGGAGCTGTTTTTT. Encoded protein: CASSALRGAGELFF.

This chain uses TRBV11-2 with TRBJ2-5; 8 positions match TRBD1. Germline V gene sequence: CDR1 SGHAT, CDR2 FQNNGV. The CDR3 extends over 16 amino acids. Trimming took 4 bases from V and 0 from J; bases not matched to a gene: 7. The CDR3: CASSSGQAMYQETQYF. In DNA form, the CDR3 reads TGTGCCAGCAGCTCGGGACAGGCTATGTACCAAGAGACCCAGTACTTC.

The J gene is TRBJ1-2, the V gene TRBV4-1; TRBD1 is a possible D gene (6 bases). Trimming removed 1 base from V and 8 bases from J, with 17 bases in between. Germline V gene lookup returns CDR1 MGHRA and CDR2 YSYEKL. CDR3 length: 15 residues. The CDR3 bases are TGCGCCAGCAGCCAAGCGGACAGAGAACTAGGGGGCTACACCTTC. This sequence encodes CASSQADRELGGYTF.

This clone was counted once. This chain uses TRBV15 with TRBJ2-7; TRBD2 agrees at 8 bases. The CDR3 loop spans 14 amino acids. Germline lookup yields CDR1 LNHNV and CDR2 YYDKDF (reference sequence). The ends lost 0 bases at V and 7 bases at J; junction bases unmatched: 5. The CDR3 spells CATSRDAGGQEQYF. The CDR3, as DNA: TGTGCCACCAGCAGAGATGCGGGAGGACAGGAGCAGTACTTC.

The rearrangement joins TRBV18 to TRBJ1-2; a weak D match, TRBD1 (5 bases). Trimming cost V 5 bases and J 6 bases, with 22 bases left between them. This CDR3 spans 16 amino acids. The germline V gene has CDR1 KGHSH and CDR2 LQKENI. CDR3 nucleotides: TGTGCCAGCTCAATCTCGGGTCCCCCGGGGGAGAATGGCTACACCTTC. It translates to CASSISGPPGENGYTF.

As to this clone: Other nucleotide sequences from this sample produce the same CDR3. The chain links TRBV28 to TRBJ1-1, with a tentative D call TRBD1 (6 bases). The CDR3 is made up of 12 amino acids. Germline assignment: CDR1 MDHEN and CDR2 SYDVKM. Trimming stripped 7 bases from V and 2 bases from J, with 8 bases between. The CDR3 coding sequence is TGTGCCAGCAAGGGGGTTAACACTGAAGCTTTCTTT. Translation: CASKGVNTEAFF.

The chain's CDR3 is CATSDTDSEIRNTIYF. As DNA, the CDR3 is TGTGCCACCAGTGATACGGACAGCGAGATTCGAAACACCATATATTTT. The gene calls are TRBV24-1 and TRBJ1-3; possibly TRBD1 for D (6 bases). Trimming stripped 3 bases from V and 5 bases from J, with 16 bases between. Germline CDR1 and CDR2: KGHDR and SFDVKD. The CDR3 is 16 residues long.

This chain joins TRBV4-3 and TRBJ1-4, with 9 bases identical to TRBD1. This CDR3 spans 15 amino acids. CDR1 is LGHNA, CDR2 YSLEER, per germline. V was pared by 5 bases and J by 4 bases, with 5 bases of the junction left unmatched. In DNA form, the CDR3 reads TGCGCCAGCAGCTGGGGGGACAGGGATAATGAAAAACTGTTTTTT. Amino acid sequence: CASSWGDRDNEKLFF.

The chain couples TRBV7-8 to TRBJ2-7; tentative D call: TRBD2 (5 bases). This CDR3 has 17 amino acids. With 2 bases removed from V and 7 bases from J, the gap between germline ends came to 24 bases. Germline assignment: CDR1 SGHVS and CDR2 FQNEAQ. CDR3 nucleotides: TGTGCCAGCAGCTTACTCGTGGTTTCTGGAGGATCTCGAGAGCAGTACTTC. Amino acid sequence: CASSLLVVSGGSREQYF.

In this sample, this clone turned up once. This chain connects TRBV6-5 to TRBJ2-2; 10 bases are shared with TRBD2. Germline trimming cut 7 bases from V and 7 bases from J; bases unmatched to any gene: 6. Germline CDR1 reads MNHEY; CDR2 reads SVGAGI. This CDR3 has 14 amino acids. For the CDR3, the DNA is TGTGCCAGCAACCTAGCGGGGGAGGTCGGGGAGCTGTTTTTT. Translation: CASNLAGEVGELFF.

CDR3 nucleotide sequence: TGCAGCGTTCGACGGGACATCAATCAGCCCCAGCATTTT. Translated, it gives CSVRRDINQPQHF. This chain joins TRBV29-1 and TRBJ1-5; tentative D call: TRBD1 (6 bases). The CDR3 contains 13 residues. V dropped 5 bases and J dropped 3 bases, with 11 bases sitting between them. The germline V gene has CDR1 SQVTM and CDR2 ANQGSEA.

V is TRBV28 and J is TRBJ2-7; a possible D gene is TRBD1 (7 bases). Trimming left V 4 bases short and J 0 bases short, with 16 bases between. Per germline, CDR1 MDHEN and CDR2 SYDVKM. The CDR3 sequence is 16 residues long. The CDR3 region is CASSSETGRTSYEQYF. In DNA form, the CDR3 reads TGTGCCAGCAGTTCCGAGACAGGGAGGACCTCCTACGAGCAGTACTTC. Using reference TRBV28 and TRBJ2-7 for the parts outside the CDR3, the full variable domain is DVKVTQSSRYLVKRTGEKVFLECVQDMDHENMFWYRQDPGLGLRLIYFSYDVKMKEKGDIPEGYSVSREKKERFSLILESASTNQTSMYLCASSSETGRTSYEQYFGPGTRLTVT.

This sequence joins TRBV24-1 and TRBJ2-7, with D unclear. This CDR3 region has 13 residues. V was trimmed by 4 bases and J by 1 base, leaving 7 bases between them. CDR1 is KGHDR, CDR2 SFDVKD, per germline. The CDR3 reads CATSDLQSYEQYF. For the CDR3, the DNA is TGTGCCACCAGTGACCTCCAGTCCTACGAGCAGTACTTC.

CDR3 sequence: CSVHRSQGSSYNEQFF. CDR3 DNA sequence: TGCAGCGTACACAGGTCGCAGGGCAGCTCCTACAATGAGCAGTTCTTC. The chain couples TRBV29-1 to TRBJ2-1; TRBD1 might be the D (5 bases). V lost 6 bases and J 0 bases, leaving 18 bases between the germline ends. The CDR3 has 16 amino acids. Germline V CDR1 and CDR2: SQVTM, ANQGSEA.

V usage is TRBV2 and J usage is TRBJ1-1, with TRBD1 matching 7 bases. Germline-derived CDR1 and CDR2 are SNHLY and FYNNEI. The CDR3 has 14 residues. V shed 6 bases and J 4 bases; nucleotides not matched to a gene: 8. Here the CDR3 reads CASSPRQGGTEAFF. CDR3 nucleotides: TGTGCCAGCAGCCCCAGACAGGGCGGCACTGAAGCTTTCTTT.

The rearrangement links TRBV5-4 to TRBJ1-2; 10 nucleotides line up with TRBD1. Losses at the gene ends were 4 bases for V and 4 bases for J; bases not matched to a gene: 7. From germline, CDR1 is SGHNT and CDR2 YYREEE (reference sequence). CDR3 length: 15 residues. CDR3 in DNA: TGTGCCAGCAGCAGCCGGGACAGGGGTTCCTATGGCTACACCTTC. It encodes CASSSRDRGSYGYTF.

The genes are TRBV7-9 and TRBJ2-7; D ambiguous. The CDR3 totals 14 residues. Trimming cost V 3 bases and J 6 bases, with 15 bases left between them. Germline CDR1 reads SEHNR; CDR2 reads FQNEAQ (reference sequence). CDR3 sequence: CASSLMEPRVEQYF. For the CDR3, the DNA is TGTGCCAGCAGCTTGATGGAGCCACGGGTCGAGCAGTACTTC.